This T cell receptor beta chain was documented in a study of cytomegalovirus exposure and HLA in healthy donors. The study's findings and limits: Later work showed greater clonal expansion in HLA-associated TCR beta chains than in equally common others.

Concerning this clone: Antigen specificity is unknown.

The germline CDR1 and CDR2 sequences are SNHLY and FYNNEI. Trimming removed 10 bases from V and 0 bases from J, with 29 bases in between. The CDR3 extends over 19 amino acids. The PCR employed 60 Vbeta primers together with 13 Jbeta primers. The table came from immunoSEQ multiplex PCR; TCRdb's copy has only in-frame clones and leaves some out. The table lists some 110,000 clones, just under 75% of them singletons. Sequencing was carried out using PBMCs. V and J are TRBV2 and TRBJ2-3; weak D call: TRBD2 (5 bases). The source of this sequence is a man in his sixties in good health and CMV-seropositive. In DNA, the CDR3 is TGTGCCACCCGTTTAAGAGGAGGCTCGATTGTTTCTAGCACAGATACGCAGTATTTT. This translates into CATRLRGGSIVSSTDTQYF.